Below are 5 T cell receptor beta chains sequenced from a single sample in a study of blood T cell repertoires in COVID-19. Measured with immunoSEQ multiplex PCR; TCRdb has only the in-frame clones, and not every one. The sample holds around 8,000 clones, more than 70% seen once. Input material: peripheral blood. These receptors were obtained from a woman aged 55-70 years with active COVID-19.

V is TRBV12-1 and J is TRBJ1-5; the table's TRBD1 call for D was not verified on the DNA. TRBV12-1 is assigned pseudogene status. This CDR3 has 18 amino acids. The CDR3 nucleotides read TGTGCCAGCAGCTTTGTAGGCCCGGGCCCAGGGGACGATCAGCCCCAGCATTTT. It yields the protein CASSFVGPGPGDDQPQHF.

This clone was seen only once. V and J are TRBV5-5 and TRBJ1-2; D is unresolved. The CDR3 covers 11 residues. The V end lost 4 bases, the J end lost 7 bases, and 8 bases lay between the germline ends. Germline V CDR1 and CDR2: SGHKS, YYEKEE (reference sequence). As DNA, the CDR3 is TGTGCCAGCAGCCGGGAACTTGGCTACACCTTC. Residues: CASSRELGYTF.

This sequence joins TRBV4-3 and TRBJ1-1, with D perhaps TRBD1 (5 bases). Per the germline V gene, CDR1 is LGHNA and CDR2 is YSLEER. With 0 bases removed from V and 2 bases from J, the gap between germline ends came to 10 bases. CDR3 length equals 15 residues. CDR3 nucleotides: TGCGCCAGCAGCCAAGATGGGGCATTTAACACTGAAGCTTTCTTT. It translates to CASSQDGAFNTEAFF.

The V and J genes are TRBV29-1 and TRBJ1-1; D unclear. Trimming removed 4 bases at V and 3 bases at J, with 18 bases between. The CDR3 loop spans 15 amino acids. Per the germline V gene, CDR1 is SQVTM and CDR2 is ANQGSEA. The CDR3 DNA reads as TGCAGCGTTGGAGTACCTAGTGAGTGGGACACTGAAGCTTTCTTT. It is translated as CSVGVPSEWDTEAFF.

This chain joins TRBV30 and TRBJ1-2, with a possible D match to TRBD1 (6 bases). The CDR3 totals 13 residues. Between the trimmed V and J ends, which lost 2 bases and 4 bases, there was a span of 11 bases. Germline V gene lookup returns CDR1 GTSNPN and CDR2 SVGIG (reference sequence). The CDR3 nucleotides read TGTGCCTGGAGTCCGGGACACCTCTATGGCTACACCTTC. This translates into CAWSPGHLYGYTF.